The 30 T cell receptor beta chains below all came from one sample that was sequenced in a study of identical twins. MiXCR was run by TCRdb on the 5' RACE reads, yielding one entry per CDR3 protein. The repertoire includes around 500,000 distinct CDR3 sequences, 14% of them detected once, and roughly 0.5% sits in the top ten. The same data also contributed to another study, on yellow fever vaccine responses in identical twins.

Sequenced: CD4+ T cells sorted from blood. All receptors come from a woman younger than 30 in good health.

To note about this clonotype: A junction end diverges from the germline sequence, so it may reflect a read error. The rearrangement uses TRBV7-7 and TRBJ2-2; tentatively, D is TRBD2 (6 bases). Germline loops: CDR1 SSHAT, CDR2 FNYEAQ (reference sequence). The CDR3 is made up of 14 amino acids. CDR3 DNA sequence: TGTGCTAGCAGCCCTGCGGGATCCGACGGGGAGCTGTTTTTT. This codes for CASSPAGSDGELFF.

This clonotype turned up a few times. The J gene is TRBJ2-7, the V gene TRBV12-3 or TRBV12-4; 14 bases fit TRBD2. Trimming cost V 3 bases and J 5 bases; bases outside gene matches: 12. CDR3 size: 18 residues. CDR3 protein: CASSFQTSGRALRHEQYF. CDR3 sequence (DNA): TGTGCCAGCAGTTTCCAGACTAGCGGGAGGGCCTTGCGACACGAGCAGTACTTC.

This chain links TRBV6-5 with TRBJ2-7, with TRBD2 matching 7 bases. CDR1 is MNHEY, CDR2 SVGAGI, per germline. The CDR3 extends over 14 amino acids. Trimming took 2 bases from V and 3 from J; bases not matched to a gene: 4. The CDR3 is CASSYGGVGYEQYF. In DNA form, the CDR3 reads TGTGCCAGCAGTTACGGGGGGGTGGGCTACGAGCAGTACTTC.

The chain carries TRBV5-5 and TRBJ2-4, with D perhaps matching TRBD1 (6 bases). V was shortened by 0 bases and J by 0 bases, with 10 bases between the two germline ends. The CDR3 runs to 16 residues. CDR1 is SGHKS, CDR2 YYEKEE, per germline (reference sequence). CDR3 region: CASSLAPGVAKNIQYF. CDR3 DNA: TGTGCCAGCAGCTTGGCGCCAGGGGTAGCCAAAAACATTCAGTACTTC.

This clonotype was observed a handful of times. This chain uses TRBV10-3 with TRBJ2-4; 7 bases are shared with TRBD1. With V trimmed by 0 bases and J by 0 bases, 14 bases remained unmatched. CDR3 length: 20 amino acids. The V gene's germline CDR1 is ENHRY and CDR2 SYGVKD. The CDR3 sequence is CAISESPQSWTGIAKNIQYF. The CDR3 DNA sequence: TGTGCCATCAGTGAGTCGCCCCAGTCTTGGACAGGCATAGCCAAAAACATTCAGTACTTC.

The CDR3 sequence: CASSYTRGNTIYF. The CDR3 DNA reads TGTGCCAGCAGTTACACTCGGGGAAACACCATATATTTT. The rearrangement uses TRBV12-3 or TRBV12-4 and TRBJ1-3, with unresolved D. V was trimmed by 4 bases and J by 4 bases, leaving 8 bases between them. The CDR3 covers 13 residues.

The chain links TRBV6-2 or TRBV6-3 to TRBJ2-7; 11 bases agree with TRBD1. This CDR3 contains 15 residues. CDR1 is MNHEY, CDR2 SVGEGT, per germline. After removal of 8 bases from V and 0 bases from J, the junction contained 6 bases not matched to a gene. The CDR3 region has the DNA TGTGCCAGCCTCCCCGGGACAGGGGGCTCCTACGAGCAGTACTTC. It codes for CASLPGTGGSYEQYF.

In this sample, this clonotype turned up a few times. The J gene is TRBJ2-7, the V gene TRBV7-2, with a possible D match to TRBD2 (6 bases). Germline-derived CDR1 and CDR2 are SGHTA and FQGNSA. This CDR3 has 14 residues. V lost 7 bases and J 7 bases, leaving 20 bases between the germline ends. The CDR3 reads CASTPSLLAGEQYF. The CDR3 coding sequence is TGTGCCAGCACCCCCTCCCTACTAGCCGGTGAGCAGTACTTC. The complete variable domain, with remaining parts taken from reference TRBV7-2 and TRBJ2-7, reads GAGVSQSPSNKVTEKGKDVELRCDPISGHTALYWYRQSLGQGLEFLIYFQGNSAPDKSGLPSDRFSAERTGGSVSTLTIQRTQQEDSAVYLCASTPSLLAGEQYFGPGTRLTVT.

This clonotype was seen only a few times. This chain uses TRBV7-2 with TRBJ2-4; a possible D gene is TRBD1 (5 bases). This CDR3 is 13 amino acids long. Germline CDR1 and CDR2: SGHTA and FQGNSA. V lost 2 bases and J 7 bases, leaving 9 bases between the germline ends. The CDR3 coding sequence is TGTGCCAGCAGCTTACAGGGAAGGAACATTCAGTACTTC. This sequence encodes CASSLQGRNIQYF.

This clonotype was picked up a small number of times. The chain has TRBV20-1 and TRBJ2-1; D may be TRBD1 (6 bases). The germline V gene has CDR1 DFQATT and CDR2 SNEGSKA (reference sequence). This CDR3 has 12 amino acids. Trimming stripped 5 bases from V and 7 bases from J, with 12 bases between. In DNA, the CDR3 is TGCAGTGCTTCCAGAGGGGGAAATGAGCAGTTCTTC. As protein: CSASRGGNEQFF.

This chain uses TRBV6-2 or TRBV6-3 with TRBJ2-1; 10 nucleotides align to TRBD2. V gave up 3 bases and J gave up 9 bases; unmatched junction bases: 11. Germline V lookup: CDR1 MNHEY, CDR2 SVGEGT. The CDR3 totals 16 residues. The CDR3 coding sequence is TGTGCCAGCAGTTATGAGACTAGCGGGTTTTTAGCTGAGCAGTTCTTC. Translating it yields CASSYETSGFLAEQFF.

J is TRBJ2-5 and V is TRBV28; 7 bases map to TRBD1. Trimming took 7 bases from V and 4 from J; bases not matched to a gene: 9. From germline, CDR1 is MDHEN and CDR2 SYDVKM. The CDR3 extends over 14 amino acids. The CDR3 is CASTEGGLGETQYF. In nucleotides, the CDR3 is TGTGCCAGCACGGAAGGGGGCCTTGGAGAGACCCAGTACTTC.

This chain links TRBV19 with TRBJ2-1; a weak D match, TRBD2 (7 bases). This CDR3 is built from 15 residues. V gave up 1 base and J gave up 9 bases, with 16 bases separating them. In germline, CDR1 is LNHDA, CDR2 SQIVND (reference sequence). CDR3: CASSIARGASPEQFF. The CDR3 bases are TGTGCCAGTAGTATAGCTCGGGGGGCTTCCCCTGAGCAGTTCTTC.

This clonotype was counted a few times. CDR3 DNA: TGTGCCAGCAGCTTAGTGAGGCAGATTGGTTACAATGAGCAGTTCTTC. It specifies CASSLVRQIGYNEQFF. This chain links TRBV7-2 with TRBJ2-1; D gene ambiguous. The CDR3 covers 16 residues. The germline V gene encodes CDR1 SGHTA and CDR2 FQGNSA. Deletions cut 1 base from V and 4 bases from J, with 14 bases between.

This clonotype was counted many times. CDR3 coding DNA: TGTGCCAGCAGCCCCGCAGGGAAGAAAACGCAGTATTTT. This gives the protein CASSPAGKKTQYF. This chain connects TRBV9 to TRBJ2-3; possibly TRBD1 for D (5 bases). Germline CDR1 SGDLS, CDR2 YYNGEE. CDR3 length: 13 residues. The V end was cut by 4 bases, the J end by 9 bases, with 15 bases between.

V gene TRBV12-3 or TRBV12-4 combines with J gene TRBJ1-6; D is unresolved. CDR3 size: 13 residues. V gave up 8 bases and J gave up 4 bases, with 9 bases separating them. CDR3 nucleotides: TGTGCCAGCCAGCAGCTTTATAATTCACCCCTCCACTTT. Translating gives CASQQLYNSPLHF.

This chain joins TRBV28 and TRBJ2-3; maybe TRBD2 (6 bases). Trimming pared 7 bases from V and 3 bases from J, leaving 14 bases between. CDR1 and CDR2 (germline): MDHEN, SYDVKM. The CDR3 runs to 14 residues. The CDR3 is CASTSGDRTDTQYF. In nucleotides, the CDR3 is TGTGCCAGCACCTCGGGAGATCGTACAGATACGCAGTATTTT.

The CDR3: CASSLTGTSGGAFYNEQFF. CDR3 sequence (DNA): TGTGCCAGCAGTTTAACCGGGACTAGCGGGGGGGCCTTCTACAATGAGCAGTTCTTC. This chain joins TRBV6-2 or TRBV6-3 and TRBJ2-1; the match to TRBD2 covers 16 bases. Germline lookup yields CDR1 MNHEY and CDR2 SVGEGT. Unmatched junction bases numbered 9, after V lost 4 bases and J lost 3 bases. The CDR3 consists of 19 residues.

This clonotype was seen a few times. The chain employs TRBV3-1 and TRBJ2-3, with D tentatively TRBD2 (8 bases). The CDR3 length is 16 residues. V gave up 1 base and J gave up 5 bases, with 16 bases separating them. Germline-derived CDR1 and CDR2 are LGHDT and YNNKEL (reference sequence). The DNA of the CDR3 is TGTGCCAGCAGCCAAGTGGGACAGCTAGCGGGAGATACGCAGTATTTT. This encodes CASSQVGQLAGDTQYF.

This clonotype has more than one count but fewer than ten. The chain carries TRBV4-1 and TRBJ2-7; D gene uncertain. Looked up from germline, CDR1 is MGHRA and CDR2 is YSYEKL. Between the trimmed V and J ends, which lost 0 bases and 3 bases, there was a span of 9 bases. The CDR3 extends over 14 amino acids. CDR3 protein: CASSQDRTSYEQYF. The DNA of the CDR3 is TGCGCCAGCAGCCAAGATCGAACAAGCTACGAGCAGTACTTC.

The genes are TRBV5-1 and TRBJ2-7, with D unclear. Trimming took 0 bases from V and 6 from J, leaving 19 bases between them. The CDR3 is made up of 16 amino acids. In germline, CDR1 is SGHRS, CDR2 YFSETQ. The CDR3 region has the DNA TGCGCCAGCAGCTTGGTCTCTCCCGGCTCCGACTCCGAGCAGTACTTC. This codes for CASSLVSPGSDSEQYF.

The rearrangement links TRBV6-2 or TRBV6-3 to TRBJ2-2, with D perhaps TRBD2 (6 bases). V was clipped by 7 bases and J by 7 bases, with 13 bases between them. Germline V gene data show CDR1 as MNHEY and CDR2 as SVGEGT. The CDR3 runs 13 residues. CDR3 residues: CASTTSGVGELFF. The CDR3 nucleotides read TGTGCCAGCACCACGTCGGGGGTCGGGGAGCTGTTTTTT.

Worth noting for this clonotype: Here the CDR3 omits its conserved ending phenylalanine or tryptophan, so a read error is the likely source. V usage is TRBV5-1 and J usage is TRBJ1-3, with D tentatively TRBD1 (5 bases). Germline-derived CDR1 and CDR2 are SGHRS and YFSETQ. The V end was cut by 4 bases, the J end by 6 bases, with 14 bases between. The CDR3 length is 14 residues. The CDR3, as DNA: TGCGCCAGCAGCCTGGGGGGAGTGGAAAACACCATATATTAT. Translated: CASSLGGVENTIYY.

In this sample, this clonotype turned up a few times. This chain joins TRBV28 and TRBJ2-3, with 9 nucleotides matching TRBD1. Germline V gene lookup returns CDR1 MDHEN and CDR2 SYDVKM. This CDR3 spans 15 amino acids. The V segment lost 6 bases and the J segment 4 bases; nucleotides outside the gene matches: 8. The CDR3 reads CASRAPGQGSDTQYF. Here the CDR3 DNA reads TGTGCCAGCAGGGCTCCGGGACAGGGCTCAGATACGCAGTATTTT. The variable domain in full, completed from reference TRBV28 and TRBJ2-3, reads DVKVTQSSRYLVKRTGEKVFLECVQDMDHENMFWYRQDPGLGLRLIYFSYDVKMKEKGDIPEGYSVSREKKERFSLILESASTNQTSMYLCASRAPGQGSDTQYFGPGTRLTVL.

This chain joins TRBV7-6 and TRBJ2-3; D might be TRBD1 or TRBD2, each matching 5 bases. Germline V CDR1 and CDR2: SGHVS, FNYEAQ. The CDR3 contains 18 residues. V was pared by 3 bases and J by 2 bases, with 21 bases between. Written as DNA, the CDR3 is TGTGCCAGCAGCTTGGGGACCCGGCTCAGACCGACCACAGATACGCAGTATTTT. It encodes CASSLGTRLRPTTDTQYF.

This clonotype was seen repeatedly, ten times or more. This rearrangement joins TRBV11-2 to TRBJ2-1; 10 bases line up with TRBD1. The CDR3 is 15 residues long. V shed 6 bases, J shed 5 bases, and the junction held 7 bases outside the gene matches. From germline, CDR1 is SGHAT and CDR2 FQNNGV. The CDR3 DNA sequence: TGTGCCAGCAGACCGGGACAGGGGATGCACAATGAGCAGTTCTTC. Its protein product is CASRPGQGMHNEQFF.

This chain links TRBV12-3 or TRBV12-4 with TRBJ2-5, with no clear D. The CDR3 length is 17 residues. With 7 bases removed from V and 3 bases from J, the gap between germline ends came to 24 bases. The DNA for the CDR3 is TGTGCCAGCACGGCGGCGGAGCGAGTGATAGTAAAAGAGACCCAGTACTTC. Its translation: CASTAAERVIVKETQYF.

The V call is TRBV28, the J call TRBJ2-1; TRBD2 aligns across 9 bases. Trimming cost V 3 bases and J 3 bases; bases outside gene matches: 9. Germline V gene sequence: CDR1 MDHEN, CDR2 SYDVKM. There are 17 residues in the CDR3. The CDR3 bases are TGTGCCAGCAGTTTGGCAAGCGGGGGGTTAATCTACAATGAGCAGTTCTTC. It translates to CASSLASGGLIYNEQFF.

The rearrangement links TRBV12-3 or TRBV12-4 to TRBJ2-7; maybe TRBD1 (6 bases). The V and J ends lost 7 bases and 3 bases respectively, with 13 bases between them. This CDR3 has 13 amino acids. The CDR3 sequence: CASTRTVHYEQYF. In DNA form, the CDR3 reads TGTGCCAGCACCCGGACAGTACACTACGAGCAGTACTTC.

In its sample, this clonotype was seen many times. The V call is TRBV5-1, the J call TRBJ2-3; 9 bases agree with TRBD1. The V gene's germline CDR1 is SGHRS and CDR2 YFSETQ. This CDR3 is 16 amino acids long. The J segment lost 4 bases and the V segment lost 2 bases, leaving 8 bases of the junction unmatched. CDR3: CASSLPGQGRADTQYF. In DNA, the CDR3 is TGCGCCAGCAGCTTACCGGGACAGGGTCGTGCAGATACGCAGTATTTT.